Listed below are T cell receptor beta chains from one sample, sequenced in a study of blood T cell repertoires in COVID-19. Generated by immunoSEQ multiplex PCR, the TCRdb table keeps only in-frame clones and is missing some. Altogether over 150,000 clones are present, roughly nine tenths being singletons, with the ten largest covering 0.5% to 0.55%. The sequencing input was peripheral blood. Source of these receptors: a man aged 45 to 65 with acute or convalescent COVID-19. The CDR3 runs from the conserved cysteine through the conserved F or W. Each record gives: V gene, J gene, D gene, clone size, CDR3 DNA, CDR3 protein. A D gene is named only where the DNA matches it firmly. Rows give clone size only sometimes, using once, few, many, or a class for an expanded clone.

TRBV6-1	TRBJ2-5	TRBD2	NA	TGTGCCAGCAGTGAAGGACGACTAGCGAGCGGGACCCAGTACTTC	CASSEGRLASGTQYF
TRBV11-2	TRBJ1-1	NA	once	TGTGCCAGCAGCTTAGCCACAGGGCCCCCTGAAGCTTTCTTT	CASSLATGPPEAFF
TRBV28	TRBJ2-2	NA	NA	TGTGCCAGCAGTGTCTACAGAGCCACCCGAGCTCATAACACCGGGGAGCTGTTTTTT	CASSVYRATRAHNTGELFF
TRBV7-3	TRBJ2-1	NA	NA	TGTGCCAGCAGCTTAAGCGGGGGCGGGGATGAGCAGTTCTTC	CASSLSGGGDEQFF
TRBV28	TRBJ2-2	NA	NA	TGTGCCAGCTGGACAGACCTGAACACCGGGGAGCTGTTTTTT	CASWTDLNTGELFF
TRBV6-6	TRBJ1-4	TRBD1	NA	TGTGCCAGCAGTCCGGGACAGGGTTGGGACGGGCTGTTTTTT	CASSPGQGWDGLFF
TRBV28	TRBJ2-1	NA	once	TGTGCCAGCAGTTTCAGAAATGAGCAGTTCTTC	CASSFRNEQFF
TRBV10-3	TRBJ1-4	TRBD1	NA	TGTGCCATCAGTACAGGGGTTGGGGAAAAACTGTTTTTT	CAISTGVGEKLFF
TRBV2	TRBJ2-7	NA	NA	TGTGCCAGCAGTGTGCTGGACATCTCCTACGAGCAGTACTTC	CASSVLDISYEQYF
TRBV18	TRBJ2-5	NA	NA	TGTGCCAGCTCACCACCTAAGGGGCTGGCGGAGACCCAGTACTTC	CASSPPKGLAETQYF
TRBV5-8	TRBJ1-2	TRBD1	few	TGTGCCAGCAGCAGCTTAGACAGGGGCGGCTACACCTTC	CASSSLDRGGYTF
TRBV7-9	TRBJ2-7	NA	NA	TGTGCCAGCAGCTGGGACTTTTTCTCCTACGAGCAGTACTTC	CASSWDFFSYEQYF
TRBV28	TRBJ1-6	TRBD1	once	TGTGCCAGCAGTCCCCCGAGGGGGCGAAATTCACCCCTCCACTTT	CASSPPRGRNSPLHF
TRBV5-1	TRBJ2-1	TRBD2	NA	TGCGCCAGCACCAGGACTAGCGGGAGTAATGAGCAGTTCTTC	CASTRTSGSNEQFF
TRBV7-3	TRBJ2-1	NA	NA	TGTGCCAGCAGCCCAATGTCGGGAACCTACAATGAGCAGTTCTTC	CASSPMSGTYNEQFF
TRBV9	TRBJ1-3	TRBD1	NA	TGTGCCAGCAGCCCCGGGGACAGGGGCTGGGAAAACACCATATATTTT	CASSPGDRGWENTIYF
TRBV5-4	TRBJ1-2	NA	few	TGTGCCAGCAGCTTGGGGGTCGGACAGTACGGAAACTATGGCTACACCTTC	CASSLGVGQYGNYGYTF
TRBV2	TRBJ1-5	TRBD1	NA	TGTGCCAGCGGGACCACGAGACAGGGGATAAAATCCAGTCAGCCCCAGCATTTT	CASGTTRQGIKSSQPQHF
TRBV6-2/TRBV6-3	TRBJ1-6	TRBD1	NA	TGTGCCAGCAGTTTATGGACAGGGGAGAATTCACCCCTCCACTTT	CASSLWTGENSPLHF
TRBV28	TRBJ2-5	NA	NA	TGTGCCAGCAGGATATCCCTAGAATCTGAGACCCAGTACTTC	CASRISLESETQYF
TRBV7-9	TRBJ1-4	TRBD1	NA	TGTGCCAGCAGCAAAACAGGGGATGGCGAAAAACTGTTTTTT	CASSKTGDGEKLFF
TRBV24-1	TRBJ2-3	TRBD1	NA	TGTGCCACCAGTGATTTGAGGGACAGCAACACAGATACGCAGTATTTT	CATSDLRDSNTDTQYF
TRBV29-1	TRBJ2-5	NA	NA	TGCAGCGTTGAGCCCAGGGGACGAGAGACCCAGTACTTC	CSVEPRGRETQYF
TRBV27	TRBJ1-1	TRBD1	NA	TGTGCCAGCAGTTTTCCAGGGGGCACTGAAGCTTTCTTT	CASSFPGGTEAFF
TRBV5-5	TRBJ2-5	NA	NA	TGTGCCAGCAGCCCCGGGGAACAGGGATTAGAAGAGACCCAGTACTTC	CASSPGEQGLEETQYF
TRBV7-9	TRBJ2-5	TRBD1	NA	TGTGCCAGCAGCTTAGTCGGGACAGGGCAAGAGACCCAGTACTTC	CASSLVGTGQETQYF
TRBV7-2	TRBJ2-1	TRBD2	NA	TGTGCCAGCAGCTTAGGATCCCTAGCGGGAGGGAATGAGCAGTTCTTC	CASSLGSLAGGNEQFF
TRBV5-1	TRBJ1-2	TRBD1	NA	TGCGCCAGCAGCTTTCAGGGGGCCCCCTCTAACTATGGCTACACCTTC	CASSFQGAPSNYGYTF
TRBV30	TRBJ1-5	TRBD1	few	TGTGCCTGGAGTCCAGGGGGAGAACAGCCCCAGCATTTT	CAWSPGGEQPQHF
TRBV28	TRBJ1-6	TRBD1	NA	TGTGCCAGCAGTTTAGGGACAGACTATACACCCCTCCACTTT	CASSLGTDYTPLHF
TRBV4-2	TRBJ2-1	NA	NA	TGTGCCAGCAGCCAAGATCTGTTAGCGGACGCTTACAATGAGCAGTTCTTC	CASSQDLLADAYNEQFF
TRBV9	TRBJ2-3	TRBD2	NA	TGTGCCAGCAGCGAAGCGGGAGCAAGCACAGATACGCAGTATTTT	CASSEAGASTDTQYF
TRBV7-6	TRBJ2-5	NA	NA	TGTGCCAGCAGCCTACAAGAGACCCAGTACTTC	CASSLQETQYF
TRBV5-1	TRBJ1-5	NA	NA	TGCGCCAGCAGCTTGAGCGCAGGGGGCAATCAGCCCCAGCATTTT	CASSLSAGGNQPQHF
TRBV6-1	TRBJ1-6	TRBD1	NA	TGTGCCAGCAGTGACCCCGGGACAGGGGTTTCACCCCTCCACTTT	CASSDPGTGVSPLHF
TRBV14	TRBJ1-1	TRBD1	NA	TGTGCCAGCAGCCAGACAGGGGGCATGGGGACTGAAGCTTTCTTT	CASSQTGGMGTEAFF
TRBV28	TRBJ1-5	NA	NA	TGTGCCAGCAGTTTGGCGGGAGGTCAGCCCCAGCATTTT	CASSLAGGQPQHF